This T cell receptor (beta chain) was profiled in a study of shared clonotypes between healthy human individuals. Overall study results and limits: A generally larger estimated richness was seen in naive subsets than in memory subsets.

A word on this clone: The antigen is not known.

Nashville, Tennessee was home to all donors, who were Caucasian adults. Some clones are missing from TCRdb's copy, which holds only in-frame ones; the method was immunoSEQ multiplex PCR. Of about 1.1 million clones listed, approximately 80% are singletons. Sequencing input: memory CD4+ T cells from PBMCs. The sample's subset: CD45RA-negative fraction. The sequence came from a man between 18 and 29 years old in good health. Some clones in this sample may be carry-over from other donors' samples.

For the CDR3, the DNA is TGTGCCAGCAGCTCCGCTAGCGGGGGGGAGACCCAGTACTTC. This codes for CASSSASGGETQYF. The chain uses TRBV5-6 and TRBJ2-5; 11 nucleotides align to TRBD2. Germline values: CDR1 SGHDT, CDR2 YYEEEE. V was clipped by 3 bases and J by 5 bases; unmatched bases: 3. The CDR3 spans 14 residues.